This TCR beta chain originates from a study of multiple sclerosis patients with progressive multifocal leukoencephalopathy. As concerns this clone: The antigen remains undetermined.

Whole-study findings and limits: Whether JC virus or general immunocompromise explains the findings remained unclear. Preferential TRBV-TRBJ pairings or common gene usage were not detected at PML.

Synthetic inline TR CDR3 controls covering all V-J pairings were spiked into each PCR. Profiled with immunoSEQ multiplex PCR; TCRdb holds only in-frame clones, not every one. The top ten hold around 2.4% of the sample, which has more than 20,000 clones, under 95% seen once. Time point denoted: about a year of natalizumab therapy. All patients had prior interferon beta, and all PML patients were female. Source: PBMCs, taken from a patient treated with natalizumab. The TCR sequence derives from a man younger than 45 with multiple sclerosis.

The CDR3: CAISSSRDNTEAFF. In DNA, the CDR3 is TGTGCCATCAGTTCTAGCAGGGATAACACTGAAGCTTTCTTT. The chain has TRBV10-3 and TRBJ1-1; D is possibly TRBD1 (5 bases). The germline V gene has CDR1 ENHRY and CDR2 SYGVKD. V shed 5 bases and J shed 2 bases, with 12 bases lying between them. The CDR3 consists of 14 residues.